This T cell receptor (beta chain) was found in a study of T cells in localized non-small cell lung cancer. Study-wide points: Measurement of T cell clonality placed uninvolved adjacent lung highest, above the level in tumor. Owing to sequencing of a solitary tumor region, heterogeneity cannot be discounted. There were a median roughly 60 of the top 100 tumor clones appearing in adjacent lung.

Using immunoSEQ multiplex PCR, the repertoire was profiled, and TCRdb retains in-frame clones only, with some absent. The sample records 60,000 to 65,000 clones, almost 90% being singletons. As regards this clone: Its cognate antigen is unknown.

The sequence derives from a woman between 35 and 75 years old with stage I lung adenocarcinoma. The sample consisted of peripheral blood, taken before any cancer treatment.

The CDR3, as DNA: TGTGCCAGCAGCCCGACGGCAGGGAACTATGGCTACACCTTC. Its protein product is CASSPTAGNYGYTF. J is TRBJ1-2 and V is TRBV9, with a possible D match to TRBD1 (5 bases). V shed 4 bases and J shed 2 bases, with 12 bases lying between them. CDR1 SGDLS and CDR2 YYNGEE come from the germline V gene. The CDR3 consists of 14 residues.